This is a list of T cell receptor beta chains from one sample in a study of cytomegalovirus exposure and HLA in healthy donors. The assay was immunoSEQ multiplex PCR, and TCRdb's table has in-frame clones only and misses some. The data contain about 95,000 clones, 80% to 90% of them singletons. Material: PBMCs. These receptors were obtained from a man aged 25 to 40 in good health and CMV-seropositive. The CDR3 runs from the conserved cysteine through the conserved F or W. The order of the fields is D gene, V gene, clone size, J gene, CDR3 length, CDR3 DNA, CDR3 protein. The D gene is left open where the match is weak. Not all rows give a size; the values are once, few, many and, for expanded clones, a class.

d_gene: -
v_gene: TRBV6-5
abundance: -
j_gene: TRBJ1-5
len: 14
CDR3nt: TGTGCCAGCAGTGCGGTCGGGTACAATCAGCCCCAGCATTTT
CDR3aa: CASSAVGYNQPQHF

d_gene: TRBD2
v_gene: TRBV5-1
abundance: -
j_gene: TRBJ2-3
len: 20
CDR3nt: TGCGCCAGCAGCCCGCTCCGCTCTAGCGGGAGCTTGTCCCACACAGATACGCAGTATTTT
CDR3aa: CASSPLRSSGSLSHTDTQYF

d_gene: TRBD2
v_gene: TRBV19
abundance: -
j_gene: TRBJ2-1
len: 15
CDR3nt: TGTGCCAGTAGTATAGGCCTAGCGGGAGGTGATGAGCAGTTCTTC
CDR3aa: CASSIGLAGGDEQFF

d_gene: -
v_gene: TRBV5-1
abundance: -
j_gene: TRBJ2-2
len: 16
CDR3nt: TGCGCCAGCAGCTTCGGGGACAACTCGAACACCGGGGAGCTGTTTTTT
CDR3aa: CASSFGDNSNTGELFF

d_gene: -
v_gene: TRBV2
abundance: few
j_gene: TRBJ1-5
len: 13
CDR3nt: TGTGCCAGCAGCTGGGCAGGGGATCAGCCCCAGCATTTT
CDR3aa: CASSWAGDQPQHF

d_gene: -
v_gene: TRBV18
abundance: -
j_gene: TRBJ1-2
len: 13
CDR3nt: TGTGCCAGCTCACCAGGCGGCAACTATGGCTACACCTTC
CDR3aa: CASSPGGNYGYTF

d_gene: TRBD2
v_gene: TRBV18
abundance: -
j_gene: TRBJ2-5
len: 18
CDR3nt: TGTGCCAGCTCACCAAAGGGTACTAGCGGAGGGATCCAAGAGACCCAGTACTTC
CDR3aa: CASSPKGTSGGIQETQYF

d_gene: TRBD2
v_gene: TRBV10-3
abundance: -
j_gene: TRBJ2-7
len: 14
CDR3nt: TGTGCCATCAGTGATGGCGCTAGCGGAAACGAGCAGTACTTC
CDR3aa: CAISDGASGNEQYF

d_gene: TRBD1
v_gene: TRBV28
abundance: -
j_gene: TRBJ2-6
len: 17
CDR3nt: TGTGCCAGCAGTTCTCAGACAGGGGGCACTGGGGCCAACGTCCTGACTTTC
CDR3aa: CASSSQTGGTGANVLTF

d_gene: TRBD1
v_gene: TRBV5-4
abundance: -
j_gene: TRBJ1-2
len: 15
CDR3nt: TGTGCCAGCAGCTTGAGGACAGGGACTAACTATGGCTACACCTTC
CDR3aa: CASSLRTGTNYGYTF

d_gene: -
v_gene: TRBV29-1
abundance: -
j_gene: TRBJ2-1
len: 12
CDR3nt: TGCAGCGTTGAAGATGTCGGCAATGAGCAGTTCTTC
CDR3aa: CSVEDVGNEQFF

d_gene: TRBD1
v_gene: TRBV5-1
abundance: -
j_gene: TRBJ1-3
len: 18
CDR3nt: TGCGCCAGCAGCTTCTTAGGACAGGACTCTTTCTCTGGAAACACCATATATTTT
CDR3aa: CASSFLGQDSFSGNTIYF

d_gene: -
v_gene: TRBV18
abundance: once
j_gene: TRBJ2-3
len: 13
CDR3nt: TGTGCCAGCTCACCCAACTCGGGAGATACGCAGTATTTT
CDR3aa: CASSPNSGDTQYF

d_gene: TRBD2
v_gene: TRBV10-2
abundance: -
j_gene: TRBJ2-1
len: 15
CDR3nt: TGCGCCAGCGGCCTAGCGGGAGGGATATACAATGAGCAGTTCTTC
CDR3aa: CASGLAGGIYNEQFF

d_gene: -
v_gene: TRBV10-3
abundance: few
j_gene: TRBJ1-1
len: 13
CDR3nt: TGTGCCTACAAACAGGCCCCTGGGACTGAAGCTTTCTTT
CDR3aa: CAYKQAPGTEAFF

d_gene: -
v_gene: TRBV6-5
abundance: -
j_gene: TRBJ2-1
len: 14
CDR3nt: TGTGCCAGCAGTTTAGGCGGGATCGGTAATGAGCAGTTCTTC
CDR3aa: CASSLGGIGNEQFF

d_gene: TRBD2
v_gene: TRBV28
abundance: -
j_gene: TRBJ2-4
len: 17
CDR3nt: TGTGCCAGCAGAGGGACTAGCGGGAGGGTAGCCAAAAACATTCAGTACTTC
CDR3aa: CASRGTSGRVAKNIQYF

d_gene: -
v_gene: TRBV6-5
abundance: -
j_gene: TRBJ2-2
len: 16
CDR3nt: TGTGCCAGCAGTTACTCCGGGGGTGCGGACACCGGGGAGCTGTTTTTT
CDR3aa: CASSYSGGADTGELFF

d_gene: -
v_gene: TRBV28
abundance: -
j_gene: TRBJ2-7
len: 13
CDR3nt: TGTGCCAGCCTTGGGACGGGGCGGGGCGAGCAGTACTTC
CDR3aa: CASLGTGRGEQYF

d_gene: -
v_gene: TRBV2
abundance: -
j_gene: TRBJ2-7
len: 12
CDR3nt: TGTGCCAGCCAATACACCGATTTCGAGCAGTACTTC
CDR3aa: CASQYTDFEQYF

d_gene: -
v_gene: TRBV6-5
abundance: -
j_gene: TRBJ2-3
len: 15
CDR3nt: TGTGCCAGCAGTTACGGGCAGATTAAAACAGATACGCAGTATTTT
CDR3aa: CASSYGQIKTDTQYF

d_gene: -
v_gene: TRBV5-1
abundance: -
j_gene: TRBJ1-1
len: 14
CDR3nt: TGCGCCAGCAGCTTTGGGCCCCCCAACACTGAAGCTTTCTTT
CDR3aa: CASSFGPPNTEAFF

d_gene: TRBD1
v_gene: TRBV29-1
abundance: once
j_gene: TRBJ2-1
len: 14
CDR3nt: TGCAGCGTTGCCCTCGGGACAGGGGGCAATGAGCAGTTCTTC
CDR3aa: CSVALGTGGNEQFF

d_gene: -
v_gene: TRBV7-2
abundance: once
j_gene: TRBJ1-1
len: 14
CDR3nt: TGTGCCAGCAGCCCTCACAGGGATAGCACTGAAGCTTTCTTT
CDR3aa: CASSPHRDSTEAFF

d_gene: TRBD1
v_gene: TRBV28
abundance: -
j_gene: TRBJ1-2
len: 14
CDR3nt: TGTGCCAGCAGTCGGGACAGGGGTTGGTATGGCTACACCTTC
CDR3aa: CASSRDRGWYGYTF

d_gene: -
v_gene: TRBV7-2
abundance: once
j_gene: TRBJ1-6
len: 15
CDR3nt: TGTGCCAGCAGCTCACTTATATACTCTAATTCACCCCTCCACTTT
CDR3aa: CASSSLIYSNSPLHF

d_gene: -
v_gene: TRBV6-1
abundance: -
j_gene: TRBJ1-2
len: 14
CDR3nt: TGTGCCAGCAGTGAAATCCCGAGAGGCGATGGCTACACCTTC
CDR3aa: CASSEIPRGDGYTF

d_gene: -
v_gene: TRBV5-6
abundance: -
j_gene: TRBJ2-1
len: 14
CDR3nt: TGTGCCAGCAGCTCGGAGGGATTGAGTCCTTATCTGTTCTTC
CDR3aa: CASSSEGLSPYLFF

d_gene: TRBD1
v_gene: TRBV28
abundance: -
j_gene: TRBJ1-4
len: 15
CDR3nt: TGTGCCAGCAGTTTTGCCCAGGGGGCACATGAAAAACTGTTTTTT
CDR3aa: CASSFAQGAHEKLFF

d_gene: TRBD2
v_gene: TRBV5-1
abundance: -
j_gene: TRBJ2-5
len: 16
CDR3nt: TGCGCCAGCAGCACCCTCGGTCGGGGGGGCGCCGAGACCCAGTACTTC
CDR3aa: CASSTLGRGGAETQYF

d_gene: TRBD2
v_gene: TRBV15
abundance: -
j_gene: TRBJ2-7
len: 16
CDR3nt: TGTGCCACCAGTCCTCAGCGGGAGCGGGGGCCCTACGAGCAGTACTTC
CDR3aa: CATSPQRERGPYEQYF

d_gene: TRBD1
v_gene: TRBV6-1
abundance: few
j_gene: TRBJ1-1
len: 14
CDR3nt: TGTGCCAGCAGGGCCGGGACAGGGAACACTGAAGCTTTCTTT
CDR3aa: CASRAGTGNTEAFF

d_gene: -
v_gene: TRBV30
abundance: -
j_gene: TRBJ1-5
len: 13
CDR3nt: TGTGCCTGGCAGGGCGAGGGCAATCAGCCCCAGCATTTT
CDR3aa: CAWQGEGNQPQHF

d_gene: -
v_gene: TRBV19
abundance: -
j_gene: TRBJ1-5
len: 17
CDR3nt: TGTGCCAGTAGTATAGAGGCAGGGTGGTATAGGGATCAGCCCCAGCATTTT
CDR3aa: CASSIEAGWYRDQPQHF

d_gene: TRBD1
v_gene: TRBV11-2
abundance: -
j_gene: TRBJ2-4
len: 16
CDR3nt: TGTGCCAGCAGGTCCCGGGGGACAGGGCTTTTTGACATTCAGTACTTC
CDR3aa: CASRSRGTGLFDIQYF

d_gene: TRBD1
v_gene: TRBV27
abundance: -
j_gene: TRBJ1-1
len: 16
CDR3nt: TGTGCCAGCAGTTTATCGGGGACAGGGTTGAACACTGAAGCTTTCTTT
CDR3aa: CASSLSGTGLNTEAFF

d_gene: -
v_gene: TRBV6-1
abundance: -
j_gene: TRBJ1-6
len: 13
CDR3nt: TGTGCCAGCAGGAGGGAATATAATTCACCCCTCCACTTT
CDR3aa: CASRREYNSPLHF

d_gene: TRBD1
v_gene: TRBV28
abundance: -
j_gene: TRBJ2-7
len: 15
CDR3nt: TGTGCCAGCAGTTCTACCGGGACAGGGGTTTACGAGCAGTACTTC
CDR3aa: CASSSTGTGVYEQYF

d_gene: TRBD2
v_gene: TRBV28
abundance: -
j_gene: TRBJ2-1
len: 15
CDR3nt: TGTGCCAGCAGCTCTCTAGCGGGACAGTGGTTCGAGCAGTTCTTC
CDR3aa: CASSSLAGQWFEQFF

d_gene: TRBD1
v_gene: TRBV5-6
abundance: once
j_gene: TRBJ2-3
len: 15
CDR3nt: TGTGCCAGCAGCTTGAGATTGGGACAGGGATATACGCAGTATTTT
CDR3aa: CASSLRLGQGYTQYF

d_gene: -
v_gene: TRBV27
abundance: -
j_gene: TRBJ2-1
len: 17
CDR3nt: TGTGCCAGCAGTTTATTTTCGGGCGCGGTGGGGCTCAATGAGCAGTTCTTC
CDR3aa: CASSLFSGAVGLNEQFF

d_gene: TRBD1
v_gene: TRBV15
abundance: -
j_gene: TRBJ1-4
len: 18
CDR3nt: TGTGCCACCAGCAGAGAAGGGGGCGCCAGGGCGATTAATGAAAAACTGTTTTTT
CDR3aa: CATSREGGARAINEKLFF

d_gene: TRBD2
v_gene: TRBV2
abundance: -
j_gene: TRBJ2-3
len: 19
CDR3nt: TGTGCCAGCAGTGAAGCGCTTGTTTTAAGGACTAGCGGATCAGATACGCAGTATTTT
CDR3aa: CASSEALVLRTSGSDTQYF

d_gene: -
v_gene: TRBV19
abundance: -
j_gene: TRBJ2-1
len: 14
CDR3nt: TGTGCCAGTAGTTTCCGGGGGACCTACAATGAGCAGTTCTTC
CDR3aa: CASSFRGTYNEQFF

d_gene: -
v_gene: TRBV5-6
abundance: once
j_gene: TRBJ2-1
len: 16
CDR3nt: TGTGCCAGCAGCTTGATCTCAGGGGGGTCCTACAATGAGCAGTTCTTC
CDR3aa: CASSLISGGSYNEQFF